The present TCR beta chain was sequenced within a study of T cell changes during pregnancy in multiple sclerosis. TCRdb keeps only in-frame clones here, not all; method: immunoSEQ multiplex PCR. Of 42,000 or so clones listed, 90% to 95% were seen once; the top ten hold 0.35%. V shed 2 bases and J shed 2 bases, with 19 bases lying between them. The CDR3 length is 18 residues. CDR1 is MNHEY and CDR2 is SMNVEV in the germline V gene (reference sequence). The chain uses TRBV27 and TRBJ1-3, with D maybe TRBD1 (5 bases). This receptor was identified in a female donor with multiple sclerosis, enrolled in a pregnancy study. Sequenced here: CD4+ T cells from peripheral blood mononuclear cells, sampled after pregnancy. The DNA for the CDR3 is TGTGCCAGCAGTTTAGGGACCCCGGGGACTTCGACTGGAAACACCATATATTTT. It yields the protein CASSLGTPGTSTGNTIYF.